The 6 T cell receptor beta chains reported below all come from one sample, sequenced in a study of Tregs in tolerant kidney transplant recipients. Mixed chimerism was transient after nonmyeloablative marrow transplants from related graft donors. Some clones are missing from TCRdb's copy, which holds only in-frame ones; the method was immunoSEQ multiplex PCR. This sample's table has approximately 13,000 clones. Sequences were derived from CD8+ T cells from blood (PBMCs), sampled 6 months after the transplant. The receptors derive from a human patient who received a combined kidney and bone marrow transplant. A share of the T cells may be of graft donor origin.

As regards this clone: The read ends 3 residues before the CDR3 terminus; that terminus is restored from the germline J gene. V is TRBV29-1 and J is TRBJ2-1, with 10 bases matching TRBD2. The CDR3 runs 19 residues. With V trimmed by 5 bases and J by 1 base, 17 bases remained unmatched. Germline lookup yields CDR1 SQVTM and CDR2 ANQGSEA. The CDR3 loop reads CSVPNPLAGEGSSYNEQFF. CDR3 DNA (partial): TGCAGCGTTCCTAACCCGCTAGCGGGAGAAGGTAGTTCCTACAATGAG.

Concerning this clone itself: The observed sequence ends 3 residues before the CDR3 terminus, with the missing tail filled in from the germline J gene. The chain combines TRBV20-1 with TRBJ2-3; tentatively, D is TRBD2 (5 bases). The V and J ends lost 6 bases and 0 bases respectively, with 13 bases between them. The length of the CDR3 is 14 residues. Germline CDR1 and CDR2: DFQATT and SNEGSKA (reference sequence). The sequenced part of the CDR3 DNA is TGCAGTGCAGTCCCGAGGGCTAGCACAGATACG. It specifies CSAVPRASTDT. The entire CDR3 reads CSAVPRASTDTQYF.

About this clone: The observed sequence ends 3 residues before the CDR3 terminus, with the missing tail filled in from the germline J gene. This chain connects TRBV18 to TRBJ1-2; possible D gene TRBD1, 5 bases. Germline V CDR1 and CDR2: KGHSH, LQKENI. This CDR3 is built from 15 residues. The CDR3 region is CASSLYQSMDNDYTF. The sequenced CDR3 bases are TGTGCCAGCTCACTCTACCAGTCCATGGACAATGAC.

Details on this clone: The read ends 3 residues early relative to the CDR3; the germline J gene fills the gap. The chain carries TRBV6-1 and TRBJ2-7; 9 nucleotides align to TRBD1. Germline V gene sequence: CDR1 MNHNS, CDR2 SASEGT. V lost 2 bases to trimming and J lost 4 bases; unmatched junction nucleotides: 6. The CDR3 totals 15 residues. The sequenced CDR3 bases are TGTGCCAGCAGTGAACGGGACAGGGCGACTTACGAG. Residues: CASSERDRATYE. The entire CDR3 protein reads CASSERDRATYEQYF.

For this clone: The read terminates 3 residues before the CDR3 end, so the remaining end is supplied by the germline J gene. V is TRBV2 and J is TRBJ2-3; D is uncertain. Germline V lookup: CDR1 SNHLY, CDR2 FYNNEI. The CDR3 is made up of 12 amino acids. The V and J ends lost 5 bases and 1 base respectively, with 4 bases between them. Partial CDR3 DNA: TGTGCCAGCAGTAGCGGCACAGATACG. It codes for CASSSGTDT. The CDR3 as a whole reads CASSSGTDTQYF.

The CDR3: CASSVRVVGYNSPLHF. The CDR3 DNA, read in part, is TGTGCCAGCAGTGTCAGGGTAGTTGGCTATAATTCACCC. The chain couples TRBV2 to TRBJ1-6, with D possibly being TRBD1 (5 bases). The CDR3 extends 3 residues past the end of the read, so its final part is completed from the germline J gene. The CDR3 spans 16 residues. Trimming shortened V by 4 bases and J by 3 bases, and 13 bases separated the two germline ends. The germline V gene encodes CDR1 SNHLY and CDR2 FYNNEI.